A selection of T cell receptor beta chains follows, all from one sample in a study of blood T cell repertoires in COVID-19. Generated by immunoSEQ multiplex PCR, the TCRdb table keeps only in-frame clones and is missing some. The sample yields about 260,000 clones, roughly 86% seen once. Sequenced input: peripheral blood. Receptors originate from a human donor in a cohort sampled during active COVID-19. The CDR3 runs from the conserved cysteine through the conserved F or W. The order of the fields is D gene, clone size, J gene, V gene, CDR3 DNA, CDR3 protein. The D gene is left open where the match is weak. Size is stated for part of the rows, as once, few or many counts, or as a class when the clone is expanded.

d_gene: NA
abundance: NA
j_gene: TRBJ2-5
v_gene: TRBV5-4
CDR3nt: TGTGCCAGCAGCACTTCCCTAGGGACCCAGTACTTC
CDR3aa: CASSTSLGTQYF

d_gene: NA
abundance: NA
j_gene: TRBJ1-1
v_gene: TRBV6-5
CDR3nt: TGTGCCAGCAGTTACTCCTGGACGGGGGGCACTGAAGCTTTCTTT
CDR3aa: CASSYSWTGGTEAFF

d_gene: NA
abundance: NA
j_gene: TRBJ1-5
v_gene: TRBV7-8
CDR3nt: TGTGCCAGCAGCAGCTTGACCGGGAGCTCGGGCAATCAGCCCCAGCATTTT
CDR3aa: CASSSLTGSSGNQPQHF

d_gene: TRBD1
abundance: once
j_gene: TRBJ1-5
v_gene: TRBV4-1
CDR3nt: TGCGCCAGCAGCCAAGCGGGACAGGGGAGCAATCAGCCCCAGCATTTT
CDR3aa: CASSQAGQGSNQPQHF

d_gene: NA
abundance: few
j_gene: TRBJ1-2
v_gene: TRBV7-9
CDR3nt: TGTGCCAGCAGCGCTCCGTTGAGGGAAGGCTACACCTTC
CDR3aa: CASSAPLREGYTF

d_gene: NA
abundance: NA
j_gene: TRBJ2-3
v_gene: TRBV10-3
CDR3nt: TGTGCCATCAGTGGGACTGGATTAGATACGCAGTATTTT
CDR3aa: CAISGTGLDTQYF

d_gene: NA
abundance: NA
j_gene: TRBJ2-7
v_gene: TRBV6-5
CDR3nt: TGTGCCAGCAGTTACTTAATGGAGTACGAGCAGTACTTC
CDR3aa: CASSYLMEYEQYF

d_gene: TRBD2
abundance: few
j_gene: TRBJ2-7
v_gene: TRBV7-2
CDR3nt: TGTGCCAGCAGCTTAAGTAGCGGGAGGACCTACGAGCAGTACTTC
CDR3aa: CASSLSSGRTYEQYF

d_gene: NA
abundance: NA
j_gene: TRBJ1-2
v_gene: TRBV6-5
CDR3nt: TGTGCCAGCAGTTACGATGGGGGGTATGGCTACACCTTC
CDR3aa: CASSYDGGYGYTF

d_gene: TRBD2
abundance: NA
j_gene: TRBJ2-2
v_gene: TRBV5-1
CDR3nt: TGCGCCAGCAGCCCTAGGACTAGCGGGAGGAAGAACACCGGGGAGCTGTTTTTT
CDR3aa: CASSPRTSGRKNTGELFF

d_gene: TRBD2
abundance: once
j_gene: TRBJ2-1
v_gene: TRBV4-2
CDR3nt: TGTGCCAGCAGCGCAAGCGACCTAGCGGGGACCTACAATGAGCAGTTCTTC
CDR3aa: CASSASDLAGTYNEQFF

d_gene: NA
abundance: NA
j_gene: TRBJ1-6
v_gene: TRBV28
CDR3nt: TGTGCCAGCACCACCTTCGAGGGACTTTATAATTCACCCCTCCACTTT
CDR3aa: CASTTFEGLYNSPLHF

d_gene: TRBD2
abundance: few
j_gene: TRBJ2-7
v_gene: TRBV18
CDR3nt: TGTGCCAGCTCACTAACCCTCCCGGGGGGGTACTCCTACGAGCAGTACTTC
CDR3aa: CASSLTLPGGYSYEQYF

d_gene: NA
abundance: NA
j_gene: TRBJ2-7
v_gene: TRBV7-3
CDR3nt: TGTGCCAGCAGCTTAGGAGGAGGCGAGCAGTACTTC
CDR3aa: CASSLGGGEQYF

d_gene: TRBD1
abundance: NA
j_gene: TRBJ2-2
v_gene: TRBV6-1
CDR3nt: TGTGCCAGCAGTGTCCTCAGGGTGGGGACAGTCACCGGGGAGCTGTTTTTT
CDR3aa: CASSVLRVGTVTGELFF

d_gene: NA
abundance: NA
j_gene: TRBJ2-7
v_gene: TRBV4-2
CDR3nt: TGTGCCAGCAGCCCGCCCGTGTACAGGGACACCTACGAGCAGTACTTC
CDR3aa: CASSPPVYRDTYEQYF

d_gene: NA
abundance: once
j_gene: TRBJ1-1
v_gene: TRBV6-5
CDR3nt: TGTGCCAGCGGAGTTGGGGTAGCGACTGAAGCTTTCTTT
CDR3aa: CASGVGVATEAFF

d_gene: NA
abundance: NA
j_gene: TRBJ2-3
v_gene: TRBV29-1
CDR3nt: TGCAGCGTTGAAGTAGGGGGCACAGATACGCAGTATTTT
CDR3aa: CSVEVGGTDTQYF

d_gene: TRBD2
abundance: once
j_gene: TRBJ2-3
v_gene: TRBV7-2
CDR3nt: TGTGCCAGCAGCTTAATCTACCGGCTAGCGGGGAGCACAGATACGCAGTATTTT
CDR3aa: CASSLIYRLAGSTDTQYF

d_gene: NA
abundance: NA
j_gene: TRBJ2-7
v_gene: TRBV7-2
CDR3nt: TGTGCCAGCAGCTCACTGCCAGGCTACGAGCAGTACTTC
CDR3aa: CASSSLPGYEQYF

d_gene: NA
abundance: few
j_gene: TRBJ1-5
v_gene: TRBV19
CDR3nt: TGTGCCAGTAGTACCCCGGGGGGCGCGGGTTATCAGCCCCAGCATTTT
CDR3aa: CASSTPGGAGYQPQHF

d_gene: TRBD1
abundance: NA
j_gene: TRBJ1-2
v_gene: TRBV6-9
CDR3nt: TGTGCCAGCAGTTATTCTCTCGGGACAGGGTATGGCTACACCTTC
CDR3aa: CASSYSLGTGYGYTF

d_gene: TRBD1
abundance: few
j_gene: TRBJ1-1
v_gene: TRBV7-9
CDR3nt: TGTGCCAGCAGCTCGGGACAGGGGATCGGAAATGAAGCTTTCTTT
CDR3aa: CASSSGQGIGNEAFF

d_gene: TRBD1
abundance: few
j_gene: TRBJ1-5
v_gene: TRBV27
CDR3nt: TGTGCCAGCAGTTACAGGGGTAATCAGCCCCAGCATTTT
CDR3aa: CASSYRGNQPQHF

d_gene: NA
abundance: once
j_gene: TRBJ2-7
v_gene: TRBV11-2
CDR3nt: TGTGCCAGCAGCTTAGATTTCTCAGGGGCCTACGAGCAGTACTTC
CDR3aa: CASSLDFSGAYEQYF

d_gene: TRBD1
abundance: NA
j_gene: TRBJ2-3
v_gene: TRBV11-3
CDR3nt: TGTGCCAGCAGCTTCGCCGGACAGGGTGGAACAGATACGCAGTATTTT
CDR3aa: CASSFAGQGGTDTQYF

d_gene: NA
abundance: NA
j_gene: TRBJ2-5
v_gene: TRBV3-1/TRBV3-2
CDR3nt: TGTGCCAGCAGCCAACCTGACAGGTCAGGGGCCCAGTACTTC
CDR3aa: CASSQPDRSGAQYF

d_gene: TRBD2
abundance: NA
j_gene: TRBJ2-7
v_gene: TRBV10-3
CDR3nt: TGTGCCATCAGCAGCGGGGACTACTACGAGCAGTACTTC
CDR3aa: CAISSGDYYEQYF

d_gene: NA
abundance: NA
j_gene: TRBJ1-3
v_gene: TRBV5-4
CDR3nt: TGTGCCAGCAGCCCGACTGCATCTACCTCTGGAAACACCATATATTTT
CDR3aa: CASSPTASTSGNTIYF

d_gene: TRBD2
abundance: NA
j_gene: TRBJ2-1
v_gene: TRBV9
CDR3nt: TGTGCCAGCAGCGTAGAGGCTAGCGGGGTTTACAATGAGCAGTTCTTC
CDR3aa: CASSVEASGVYNEQFF

d_gene: TRBD2
abundance: NA
j_gene: TRBJ2-3
v_gene: TRBV6-2/TRBV6-3
CDR3nt: TGTGCCAGCAGTCCCCCGGGACTAGCGGGAAAGTACCGCGCCGCCACAGATACGCAGTATTTT
CDR3aa: CASSPPGLAGKYRAATDTQYF

d_gene: NA
abundance: few
j_gene: TRBJ1-1
v_gene: TRBV5-1
CDR3nt: TGCGCCAGCAGCTCGCCGGGAATGAACACTGAAGCTTTCTTT
CDR3aa: CASSSPGMNTEAFF

d_gene: TRBD1
abundance: NA
j_gene: TRBJ1-5
v_gene: TRBV12-5
CDR3nt: TGTGCTAGTCGAGATAGCAGGGGGACCAATCAGCCCCAGCATTTT
CDR3aa: CASRDSRGTNQPQHF

d_gene: TRBD1
abundance: NA
j_gene: TRBJ2-7
v_gene: TRBV24-1
CDR3nt: TGTGCCACCAGTACACAGGGGGCTCCCTACGAGCAGTACTTC
CDR3aa: CATSTQGAPYEQYF

d_gene: TRBD1
abundance: NA
j_gene: TRBJ1-5
v_gene: TRBV4-1
CDR3nt: TGCGCCAGCAGCCGAAAAGCCGGGACAGGCCCAGGTCAGCCCCAGCATTTT
CDR3aa: CASSRKAGTGPGQPQHF

d_gene: NA
abundance: NA
j_gene: TRBJ2-7
v_gene: TRBV4-1
CDR3nt: TGCGCCAGCAGCCAAGGACAGGTGCCCTCCTACGAGCAGTACTTC
CDR3aa: CASSQGQVPSYEQYF

d_gene: TRBD1
abundance: NA
j_gene: TRBJ1-1
v_gene: TRBV9
CDR3nt: TGTGCCAGCAGCGTACGCACAGGGGAGGACACTGAAGCTTTCTTT
CDR3aa: CASSVRTGEDTEAFF

d_gene: NA
abundance: NA
j_gene: TRBJ2-5
v_gene: TRBV19
CDR3nt: TGTGCCAGTACCCCGCGAGAAAAAGAGACCCAGTACTTC
CDR3aa: CASTPREKETQYF

d_gene: TRBD2
abundance: NA
j_gene: TRBJ2-1
v_gene: TRBV12-3/TRBV12-4
CDR3nt: TGTGCCAGCAGCTTAGCGGGAGGGCCAAAGTTCTTC
CDR3aa: CASSLAGGPKFF

d_gene: TRBD1
abundance: NA
j_gene: TRBJ1-5
v_gene: TRBV7-8
CDR3nt: TGTGCCAGCAGCCCCCGGACAGGGGGCATTCAGCCCCAGCATTTT
CDR3aa: CASSPRTGGIQPQHF

d_gene: TRBD1
abundance: NA
j_gene: TRBJ2-2
v_gene: TRBV24-1
CDR3nt: TGTGCCACCAGTGCCCAGACAGGGCGCTTAACCGGGGAGCTGTTTTTT
CDR3aa: CATSAQTGRLTGELFF

d_gene: TRBD2
abundance: NA
j_gene: TRBJ2-7
v_gene: TRBV27
CDR3nt: TGTGCCAGCAGTTTACGGACTAGCGGACCCTACGAGCAGTACTTC
CDR3aa: CASSLRTSGPYEQYF

d_gene: NA
abundance: NA
j_gene: TRBJ2-7
v_gene: TRBV9
CDR3nt: TGTGCCAGCAGCCCCGCGGGAACCTACGAGCAGTACTTC
CDR3aa: CASSPAGTYEQYF

d_gene: NA
abundance: NA
j_gene: TRBJ1-5
v_gene: TRBV5-5
CDR3nt: TGTGCCAGCAGCTTTACAGGGTTTGGCAATCAGCCCCAGCATTTT
CDR3aa: CASSFTGFGNQPQHF

d_gene: TRBD2
abundance: NA
j_gene: TRBJ2-1
v_gene: TRBV7-2
CDR3nt: TGTGCCAGCAGCCTTGTAGCGGGAGTAGGTAATGAGCAGTTCTTC
CDR3aa: CASSLVAGVGNEQFF

d_gene: NA
abundance: NA
j_gene: TRBJ1-3
v_gene: TRBV6-5
CDR3nt: TGTGCCAGCAGTTACCGCGGCGAAGGCTCTGGAAACACCATATATTTT
CDR3aa: CASSYRGEGSGNTIYF

d_gene: NA
abundance: NA
j_gene: TRBJ2-2
v_gene: TRBV7-6
CDR3nt: TGTGCCAGCAGCTCCACAGGGACGGACACCGGGGAGCTGTTTTTT
CDR3aa: CASSSTGTDTGELFF

d_gene: NA
abundance: NA
j_gene: TRBJ1-5
v_gene: TRBV7-2
CDR3nt: TGTGCCAGCAGCTTTGGGGAGGGGCAGCCCCAGCATTTT
CDR3aa: CASSFGEGQPQHF

d_gene: NA
abundance: NA
j_gene: TRBJ1-5
v_gene: TRBV30
CDR3nt: TGTGCCTGGAGAGAGGATAGCAATCAGCCCCAGCATTTT
CDR3aa: CAWREDSNQPQHF

d_gene: NA
abundance: NA
j_gene: TRBJ1-2
v_gene: TRBV12-3/TRBV12-4
CDR3nt: TGTGCCAGCAGTTTAAGCAGGCTTGGCTACACCTTC
CDR3aa: CASSLSRLGYTF

d_gene: NA
abundance: NA
j_gene: TRBJ2-1
v_gene: TRBV20-1
CDR3nt: TGCAGTGCTAGATCGATCGGTGAGCAGTTCTTC
CDR3aa: CSARSIGEQFF

d_gene: TRBD2
abundance: NA
j_gene: TRBJ2-7
v_gene: TRBV15
CDR3nt: TGTGCCACCAGCCGAGAAGGACTAGCGGGAGGCCTTACCTACGAGCAGTACTTC
CDR3aa: CATSREGLAGGLTYEQYF

d_gene: NA
abundance: NA
j_gene: TRBJ1-4
v_gene: TRBV7-2
CDR3nt: TGTGCCAGCAGTCGCGGGTCAACTAATGAAAAACTGTTTTTT
CDR3aa: CASSRGSTNEKLFF

d_gene: TRBD1
abundance: NA
j_gene: TRBJ1-1
v_gene: TRBV19
CDR3nt: TGTGCCAGTAGCCGACAGGGGGCCTGGCGGGCTTTCTTT
CDR3aa: CASSRQGAWRAFF

d_gene: NA
abundance: NA
j_gene: TRBJ1-2
v_gene: TRBV9
CDR3nt: TGTGCCAGCAGCGGAGCCGCAGGGACTATCTATGGCTACACCTTC
CDR3aa: CASSGAAGTIYGYTF

d_gene: NA
abundance: NA
j_gene: TRBJ2-7
v_gene: TRBV18
CDR3nt: TGTGCCAGCTCACCAGAGGTGGGCGAGCAGTACTTC
CDR3aa: CASSPEVGEQYF

d_gene: NA
abundance: NA
j_gene: TRBJ1-5
v_gene: TRBV18
CDR3nt: TGTGCCAGCTCACCAACTCGAGCTCAGCCCCAGCATTTT
CDR3aa: CASSPTRAQPQHF

d_gene: NA
abundance: NA
j_gene: TRBJ2-3
v_gene: TRBV4-2
CDR3nt: TGTGCCAGCAGCCAAGCAACCACTCCTGACACAGATACGCAGTATTTT
CDR3aa: CASSQATTPDTDTQYF

d_gene: TRBD2
abundance: NA
j_gene: TRBJ2-7
v_gene: TRBV2
CDR3nt: TGTGCCAGCAGTGAAGGTTTTACGGGGCTAGCGGCGATGTACGAGCAGTACTTC
CDR3aa: CASSEGFTGLAAMYEQYF

d_gene: NA
abundance: NA
j_gene: TRBJ2-1
v_gene: TRBV9
CDR3nt: TGTGCCAGCAGCACCTCCACCTCTCTAGAAGAGCAGTTCTTC
CDR3aa: CASSTSTSLEEQFF